Listed below are T cell receptor beta chains from one sample, sequenced in a study of regulatory T cells in long-lasting Graves disease. MiXCR, run by TCRdb on the multiplex PCR reads, gives a single entry per CDR3 protein. The data contain about 460,000 distinct CDR3 sequences, 20% to 25% of them singletons. This sample comprised peripheral blood mononuclear cells (PBMCs), obtained when the disease was refractory, from a patient treated with antithyroid drugs. All receptors derive from a female donor with Graves disease. Both conserved end residues are part of each CDR3. Each record gives: V gene, J gene, D gene, clone size, CDR3 protein, CDR3 DNA. D genes are given only for firm matches. Only part of the rows carry a size: once, few, many, or a class if the clone is expanded.

TRBV12-3/TRBV12-4	TRBJ2-7	TRBD1	many	CASRVDRASYEQYF	TGTGCCAGCAGAGTGGACAGGGCTTCCTACGAGCAGTACTTC
TRBV28	TRBJ1-2	TRBD1	many	CASSLDGQGVGGYTF	TGTGCCAGCAGTTTAGACGGACAGGGGGTCGGTGGCTACACCTTC
TRBV20-1	TRBJ1-6	TRBD1	NA	CSARETDRGVYNSPLHF	TGCAGTGCCAGAGAGACGGACAGGGGGGTCTATAATTCACCCCTCCACTTT
TRBV29-1	TRBJ1-1	NA	NA	CSGSQGANTEAFF	TGCAGCGGCTCACAGGGCGCGAACACTGAAGCTTTCTTT
TRBV19	TRBJ2-3	TRBD1	NA	CASDQRGQATDTQYF	TGTGCCAGTGACCAGAGGGGACAGGCCACAGATACGCAGTATTTT
TRBV6-5	TRBJ2-7	NA	many	CASSYVSGAWGVLAYEQYF	TGTGCCAGCAGTTACGTATCAGGGGCCTGGGGAGTCCTTGCCTACGAGCAGTACTTC
TRBV29-1	TRBJ1-5	NA	many	CSVRVEAGQPQHF	TGCAGCGTCAGGGTGGAGGCTGGTCAGCCCCAGCATTTT
TRBV12-3/TRBV12-4	TRBJ2-7	NA	many	CASSQSTLYEQYF	TGTGCCAGCAGCCAATCAACCCTCTACGAGCAGTACTTC
TRBV7-2	TRBJ2-2	TRBD1	many	CASSLGQGTEELFF	TGTGCCAGCAGCTTAGGACAGGGCACCGAGGAGCTGTTTTTT
TRBV28	TRBJ1-1	NA	many	CASRWPNTEAFF	TGTGCCAGCCGGTGGCCGAACACTGAAGCTTTCTTT
TRBV20-1	TRBJ1-5	TRBD1	few	CSARGVGTGGTGENQPQHF	TGCAGTGCTAGAGGTGTGGGGACAGGGGGGACGGGCGAGAATCAGCCCCAGCATTTT
TRBV10-3	TRBJ2-5	NA	many	CAISEQLGGRKETQYF	TGTGCCATCAGTGAGCAGTTGGGCGGTAGAAAAGAGACCCAGTACTTC
TRBV19	TRBJ2-1	NA	few	CASTLNPGLWDNEQFF	TGTGCCAGTACCTTAAACCCGGGACTGTGGGACAATGAGCAGTTCTTC
TRBV5-1	TRBJ2-1	TRBD2	once	CASSLVLAGDEQFF	TGCGCCAGCAGCTTGGTTCTAGCGGGGGATGAGCAGTTCTTC
TRBV5-1	TRBJ2-2	NA	NA	CASSPPSIGELFF	TGCGCCAGCAGCCCACCAAGTATCGGGGAGCTGTTTTTT
TRBV10-3	TRBJ1-6	NA	few	CAISEGDSYNSPLHF	TGTGCCATCAGTGAGGGGGATTCCTATAATTCACCCCTCCACTTT
TRBV7-2	TRBJ2-7	TRBD2	many	CASSPQRGASYEQYF	TGTGCCAGCAGCCCACAGCGGGGGGCTTCCTACGAGCAGTACTTC
TRBV20-1	TRBJ1-1	NA	NA	CSARGGTGTEAFF	TGCAGTGCCAGAGGGGGAACGGGCACTGAAGCTTTCTTT
TRBV9	TRBJ1-2	NA	few	CASSRDRFGGYTF	TGTGCCAGCAGTCGTGACAGGTTCGGTGGCTACACCTTC
TRBV30	TRBJ1-2	TRBD1	few	CACLGTGDNYGYTF	TGTGCCTGCCTAGGGACAGGGGATAACTATGGCTACACCTTC